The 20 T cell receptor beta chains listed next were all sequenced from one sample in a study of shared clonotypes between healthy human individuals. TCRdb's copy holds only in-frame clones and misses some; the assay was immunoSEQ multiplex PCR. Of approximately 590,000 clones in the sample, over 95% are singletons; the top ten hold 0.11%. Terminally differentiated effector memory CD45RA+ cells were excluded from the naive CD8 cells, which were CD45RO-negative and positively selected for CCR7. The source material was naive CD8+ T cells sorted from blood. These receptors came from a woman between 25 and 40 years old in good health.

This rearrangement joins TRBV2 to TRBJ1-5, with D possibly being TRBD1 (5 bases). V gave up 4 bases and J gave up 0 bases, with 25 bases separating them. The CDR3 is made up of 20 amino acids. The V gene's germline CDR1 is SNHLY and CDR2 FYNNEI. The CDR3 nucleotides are TGTGCCAGCAGTGTAAGTTTGGAGGCAGGGATGTGGTATAGCAATCAGCCCCAGCATTTT. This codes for CASSVSLEAGMWYSNQPQHF.

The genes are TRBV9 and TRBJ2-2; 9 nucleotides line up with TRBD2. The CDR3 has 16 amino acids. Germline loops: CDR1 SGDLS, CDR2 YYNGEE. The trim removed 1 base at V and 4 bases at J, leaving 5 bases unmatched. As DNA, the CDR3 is TGTGCCAGCAGCGTATTTAGCGGGAGTGGCACCGGGGAGCTGTTTTTT. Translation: CASSVFSGSGTGELFF.

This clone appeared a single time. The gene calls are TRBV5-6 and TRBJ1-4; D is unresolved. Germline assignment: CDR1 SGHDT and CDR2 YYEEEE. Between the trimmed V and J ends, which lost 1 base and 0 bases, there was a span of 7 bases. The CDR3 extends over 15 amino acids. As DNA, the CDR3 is TGTGCCAGCAGCTTGTCGGGTTCAACTAATGAAAAACTGTTTTTT. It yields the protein CASSLSGSTNEKLFF.

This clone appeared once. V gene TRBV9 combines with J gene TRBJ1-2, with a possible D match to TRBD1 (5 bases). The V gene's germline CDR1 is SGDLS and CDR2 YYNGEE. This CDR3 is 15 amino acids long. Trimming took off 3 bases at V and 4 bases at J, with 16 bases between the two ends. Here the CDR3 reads CASSGWDGNLYGYTF. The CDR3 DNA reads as TGTGCCAGCAGCGGGTGGGACGGGAACCTCTATGGCTACACCTTC. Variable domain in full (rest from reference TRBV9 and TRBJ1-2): DSGVTQTPKHLITATGQRVTLRCSPRSGDLSVYWYQQSLDQGLQFLIQYYNGEERAKGNILERFSAQQFPDLHSELNLSSLELGDSALYFCASSGWDGNLYGYTFGSGTRLTVV.

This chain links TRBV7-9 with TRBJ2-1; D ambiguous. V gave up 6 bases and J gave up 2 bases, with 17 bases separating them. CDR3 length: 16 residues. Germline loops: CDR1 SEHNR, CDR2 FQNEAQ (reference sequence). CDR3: CASSFDTWQPYNEQFF. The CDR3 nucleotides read TGTGCCAGCAGTTTTGATACTTGGCAACCCTACAATGAGCAGTTCTTC.

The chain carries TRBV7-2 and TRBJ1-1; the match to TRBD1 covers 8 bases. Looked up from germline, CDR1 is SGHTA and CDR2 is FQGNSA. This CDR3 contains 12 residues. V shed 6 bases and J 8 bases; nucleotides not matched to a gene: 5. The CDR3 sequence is CASSSWTGEAFF. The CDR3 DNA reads TGTGCCAGCAGTTCTTGGACAGGGGAAGCTTTCTTT. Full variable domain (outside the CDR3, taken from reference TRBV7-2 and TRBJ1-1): GAGVSQSPSNKVTEKGKDVELRCDPISGHTALYWYRQSLGQGLEFLIYFQGNSAPDKSGLPSDRFSAERTGGSVSTLTIQRTQQEDSAVYLCASSSWTGEAFFGQGTRLTVV.

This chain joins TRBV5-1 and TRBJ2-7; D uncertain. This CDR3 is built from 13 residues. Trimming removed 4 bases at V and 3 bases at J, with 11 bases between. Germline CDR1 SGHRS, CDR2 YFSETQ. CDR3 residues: CASSPTTDYEQYF. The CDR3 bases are TGCGCCAGCAGCCCAACTACGGACTACGAGCAGTACTTC. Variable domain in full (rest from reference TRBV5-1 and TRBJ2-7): KAGVTQTPRYLIKTRGQQVTLSCSPISGHRSVSWYQQTPGQGLQFLFEYFSETQRNKGNFPGRFSGRQFSNSRSEMNVSTLELGDSALYLCASSPTTDYEQYFGPGTRLTVT.

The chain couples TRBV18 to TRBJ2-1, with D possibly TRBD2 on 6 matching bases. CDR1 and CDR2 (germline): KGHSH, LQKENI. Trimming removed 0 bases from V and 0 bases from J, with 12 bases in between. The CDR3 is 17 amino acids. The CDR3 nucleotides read TGTGCCAGCTCACCACCTTCTAGCGCAACCTCCTACAATGAGCAGTTCTTC. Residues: CASSPPSSATSYNEQFF.

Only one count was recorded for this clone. CDR3 region: CASSVDGGLGELFF. Here the CDR3 DNA reads TGTGCCAGCAGCGTAGATGGGGGACTCGGGGAGCTGTTTTTT. The V and J genes are TRBV9 and TRBJ2-2, with a possible D match to TRBD2 (6 bases). Trimming took 0 bases from V and 7 from J, leaving 10 bases between them. The CDR3 is 14 residues long. Germline V gene data show CDR1 as SGDLS and CDR2 as YYNGEE.

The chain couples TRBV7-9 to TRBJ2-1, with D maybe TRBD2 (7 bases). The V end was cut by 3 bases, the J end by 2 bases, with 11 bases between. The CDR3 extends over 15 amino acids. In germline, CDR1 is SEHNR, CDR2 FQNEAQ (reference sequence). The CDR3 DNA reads TGTGCCAGCAGCTTGGGGAGGGGGACCTACAATGAGCAGTTCTTC. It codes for CASSLGRGTYNEQFF.

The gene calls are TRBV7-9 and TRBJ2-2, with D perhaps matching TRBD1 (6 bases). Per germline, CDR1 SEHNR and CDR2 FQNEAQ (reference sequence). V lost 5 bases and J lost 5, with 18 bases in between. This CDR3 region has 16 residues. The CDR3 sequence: CASSHGTSLRTGELFF. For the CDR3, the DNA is TGTGCCAGCAGCCATGGGACATCCCTAAGGACCGGGGAGCTGTTTTTT.

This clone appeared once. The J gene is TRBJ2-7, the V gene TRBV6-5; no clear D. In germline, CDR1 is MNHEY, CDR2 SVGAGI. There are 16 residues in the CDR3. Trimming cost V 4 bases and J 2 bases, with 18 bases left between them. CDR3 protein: CASSWLLGPRPYEQYF. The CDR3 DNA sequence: TGTGCCAGCAGTTGGCTTTTGGGCCCTCGGCCCTACGAGCAGTACTTC.

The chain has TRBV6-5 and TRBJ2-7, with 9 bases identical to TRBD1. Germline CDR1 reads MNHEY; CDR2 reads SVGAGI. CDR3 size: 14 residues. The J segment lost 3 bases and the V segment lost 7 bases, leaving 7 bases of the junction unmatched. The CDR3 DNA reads TGTGCCAGCACACCCGGGACAGGGAACTACGAGCAGTACTTC. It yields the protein CASTPGTGNYEQYF.

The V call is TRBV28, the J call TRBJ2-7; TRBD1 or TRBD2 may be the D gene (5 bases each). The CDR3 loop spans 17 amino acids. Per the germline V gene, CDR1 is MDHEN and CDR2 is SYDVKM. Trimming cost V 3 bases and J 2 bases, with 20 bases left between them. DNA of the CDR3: TGTGCCAGCAGTTTCTCCCCCTGGGACGACTCCCCCTACGAGCAGTACTTC. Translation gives CASSFSPWDDSPYEQYF.

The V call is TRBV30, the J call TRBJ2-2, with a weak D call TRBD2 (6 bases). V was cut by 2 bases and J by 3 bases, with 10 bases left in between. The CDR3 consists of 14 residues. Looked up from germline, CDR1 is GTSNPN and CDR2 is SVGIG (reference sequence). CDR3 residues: CAWSLSGYTGELFF. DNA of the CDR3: TGTGCCTGGAGTCTGAGCGGGTACACCGGGGAGCTGTTTTTT.

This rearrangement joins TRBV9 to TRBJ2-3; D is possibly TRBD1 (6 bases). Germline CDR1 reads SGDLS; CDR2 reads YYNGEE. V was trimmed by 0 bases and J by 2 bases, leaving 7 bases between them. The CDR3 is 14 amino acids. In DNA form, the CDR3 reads TGTGCCAGCAGCGTAGGGGACAACACAGATACGCAGTATTTT. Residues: CASSVGDNTDTQYF. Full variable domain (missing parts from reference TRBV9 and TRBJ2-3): DSGVTQTPKHLITATGQRVTLRCSPRSGDLSVYWYQQSLDQGLQFLIQYYNGEERAKGNILERFSAQQFPDLHSELNLSSLELGDSALYFCASSVGDNTDTQYFGPGTRLTVL.

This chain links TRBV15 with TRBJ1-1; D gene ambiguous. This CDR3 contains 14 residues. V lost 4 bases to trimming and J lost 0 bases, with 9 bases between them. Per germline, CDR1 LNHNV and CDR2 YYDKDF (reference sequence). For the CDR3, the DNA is TGTGCCACCAGCACAAGCAGAATGAACACTGAAGCTTTCTTT. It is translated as CATSTSRMNTEAFF.

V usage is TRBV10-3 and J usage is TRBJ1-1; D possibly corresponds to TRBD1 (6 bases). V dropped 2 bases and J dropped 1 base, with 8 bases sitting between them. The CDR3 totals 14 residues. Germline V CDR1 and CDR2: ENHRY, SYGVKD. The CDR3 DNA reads TGTGCCATCAGTGAGACGGGACAGAACACTGAAGCTTTCTTT. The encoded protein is CAISETGQNTEAFF.

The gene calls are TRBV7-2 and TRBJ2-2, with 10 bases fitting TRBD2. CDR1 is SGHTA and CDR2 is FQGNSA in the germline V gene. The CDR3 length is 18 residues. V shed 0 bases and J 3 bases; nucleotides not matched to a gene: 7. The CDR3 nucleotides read TGTGCCAGCAGCTTAGCGATGCTAGCGGGAGTAGACACCGGGGAGCTGTTTTTT. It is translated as CASSLAMLAGVDTGELFF.

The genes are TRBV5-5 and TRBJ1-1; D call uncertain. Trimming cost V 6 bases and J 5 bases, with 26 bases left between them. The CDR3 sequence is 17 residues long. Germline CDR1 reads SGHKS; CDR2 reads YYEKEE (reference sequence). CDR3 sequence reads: CASTSYPFEVKKTEAFF. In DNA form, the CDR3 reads TGTGCCAGCACCTCATACCCGTTTGAAGTTAAGAAAACTGAAGCTTTCTTT. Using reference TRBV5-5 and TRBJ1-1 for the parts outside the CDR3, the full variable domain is DAGVTQSPTHLIKTRGQQVTLRCSPISGHKSVSWYQQVLGQGPQFIFQYYEKEERGRGNFPDRFSARQFPNYSSELNVNALLLGDSALYLCASTSYPFEVKKTEAFFGQGTRLTVV.